The rows below give T cell receptor beta chains drawn from one sample of a study of cytomegalovirus exposure and HLA in healthy donors. TCRdb's copy holds only in-frame clones and misses some; the assay was immunoSEQ multiplex PCR. Of about 190,000 clones listed, 70% to 80% are singletons. The sequenced sample was PBMCs. Receptors originate from a woman in her 30s in good health and CMV-seropositive. Both conserved end residues are part of each CDR3. The order of the fields is V gene, J gene, clone size, D gene, CDR3 DNA, CDR3 protein. The D gene is left open where the match is weak. The size entry is marked missing in some rows and otherwise reads once, few, many or a size class.

v_call: TRBV28
j_call: TRBJ2-2
clone_size: -
d_call: -
cdr3_nt: TGTGCCAGCAGTCTCTCCCGCACAGGGATGAAATCCACCGGGGAGCTGTTTTTT
cdr3_aa: CASSLSRTGMKSTGELFF

v_call: TRBV28
j_call: TRBJ2-3
clone_size: -
d_call: -
cdr3_nt: TGTGCCAGTCGTACGAGGATCCCCACAGATACGCAGTATTTT
cdr3_aa: CASRTRIPTDTQYF

v_call: TRBV9
j_call: TRBJ2-3
clone_size: few
d_call: TRBD1
cdr3_nt: TGTGCCAGCAGCCTCCACCCCGGGACAGGGGGCGGAGGAACAGATACGCAGTATTTT
cdr3_aa: CASSLHPGTGGGGTDTQYF

v_call: TRBV27
j_call: TRBJ2-7
clone_size: -
d_call: -
cdr3_nt: TGTGCCAGCAGTTTGGGCCAGGGCCTCGAGCAGTACTTC
cdr3_aa: CASSLGQGLEQYF

v_call: TRBV28
j_call: TRBJ1-5
clone_size: few
d_call: -
cdr3_nt: TGTGCCAGCAGGGAGGGTTCAGGGTTTCATAGCAATCAGCCCCAGCATTTT
cdr3_aa: CASREGSGFHSNQPQHF

v_call: TRBV5-1
j_call: TRBJ1-5
clone_size: -
d_call: TRBD1
cdr3_nt: TGCGCCAGCAGCCCGGACAGGAGCAATCAGCCCCAGCATTTT
cdr3_aa: CASSPDRSNQPQHF

v_call: TRBV7-9
j_call: TRBJ2-7
clone_size: -
d_call: TRBD1
cdr3_nt: TGTTCCAGCAGCCCAATGAAAGGACAGGTTTCCTACGAGCAGTACTTC
cdr3_aa: CSSSPMKGQVSYEQYF

v_call: TRBV6-5
j_call: TRBJ2-7
clone_size: -
d_call: TRBD2
cdr3_nt: TGTGCCAGCAGCCCCAAGCGGGAGCACTCCTACGAGCAGTACTTC
cdr3_aa: CASSPKREHSYEQYF

v_call: TRBV15
j_call: TRBJ1-1
clone_size: -
d_call: -
cdr3_nt: TGTGCCACCAGCAGCGACTGGGGGACTCTGAACACTGAAGCTTTCTTT
cdr3_aa: CATSSDWGTLNTEAFF

v_call: TRBV5-8
j_call: TRBJ1-2
clone_size: few
d_call: TRBD1
cdr3_nt: TGTGCCAGCAGCTTTACAGGGGGTTCTGGCTACACCTTC
cdr3_aa: CASSFTGGSGYTF

v_call: TRBV13
j_call: TRBJ2-7
clone_size: few
d_call: TRBD1
cdr3_nt: TGTGCCAGCAGCTTCCCAGGACAGGGGATGTACGAGCAGTACTTC
cdr3_aa: CASSFPGQGMYEQYF

v_call: TRBV6-1
j_call: TRBJ1-2
clone_size: -
d_call: -
cdr3_nt: TGTGCCAGCAGTCCCGATCAGGGGATAGGAGGCTACACCTTC
cdr3_aa: CASSPDQGIGGYTF

v_call: TRBV10-3
j_call: TRBJ1-2
clone_size: -
d_call: TRBD1
cdr3_nt: TGTGCCATCAATGCCCGACAGGGAGAAAGCAACTATGGCTACACCTTC
cdr3_aa: CAINARQGESNYGYTF

v_call: TRBV4-3
j_call: TRBJ2-7
clone_size: -
d_call: TRBD2
cdr3_nt: TGCGCCAGCAGCCACGGACTAGCGGGAGGGAGTTACGAGCAGTACTTC
cdr3_aa: CASSHGLAGGSYEQYF

v_call: TRBV7-2
j_call: TRBJ2-1
clone_size: -
d_call: TRBD1
cdr3_nt: TGTGCCAGCAGCTTAGTGTCAGGGGGCTACAATGAGCAGTTCTTC
cdr3_aa: CASSLVSGGYNEQFF

v_call: TRBV5-6
j_call: TRBJ1-2
clone_size: -
d_call: -
cdr3_nt: TGTGCCAGCAGCCTCCAGGGTTATGGCTACACCTTC
cdr3_aa: CASSLQGYGYTF

v_call: TRBV6-5
j_call: TRBJ1-2
clone_size: -
d_call: -
cdr3_nt: TGTGCCAGCAGTTACTGGGACACACACCATCCCCTTGGCTACACCTTC
cdr3_aa: CASSYWDTHHPLGYTF

v_call: TRBV4-2
j_call: TRBJ2-3
clone_size: few
d_call: -
cdr3_nt: TGTGCCAGCAGCCGAGGAGCGGAAGATACGCAGTATTTT
cdr3_aa: CASSRGAEDTQYF

v_call: TRBV10-3
j_call: TRBJ1-2
clone_size: -
d_call: -
cdr3_nt: TGTGCCATCAGTGCCGGGCGGGGATCTAACTATGGCTACACCTTC
cdr3_aa: CAISAGRGSNYGYTF

v_call: TRBV6-5
j_call: TRBJ1-3
clone_size: -
d_call: -
cdr3_nt: TGTGCCAGCAGTCTCCGGACAGGAAACACCATATATTTT
cdr3_aa: CASSLRTGNTIYF

v_call: TRBV19
j_call: TRBJ2-1
clone_size: -
d_call: TRBD2
cdr3_nt: TGTGCCAGTAGCTACGGGACTAGCGGGGGTGGGAATGAGCAGTTCTTC
cdr3_aa: CASSYGTSGGGNEQFF

v_call: TRBV7-2
j_call: TRBJ1-1
clone_size: -
d_call: -
cdr3_nt: TGTGCCAGCAGCTTAGACAGGGTCGTTGAGGCTTTCTTT
cdr3_aa: CASSLDRVVEAFF

v_call: TRBV6-5
j_call: TRBJ2-7
clone_size: -
d_call: -
cdr3_nt: TGTGCCAGCACCTTCCCTCTGTGCGAGCAGTACTTC
cdr3_aa: CASTFPLCEQYF

v_call: TRBV29-1
j_call: TRBJ1-1
clone_size: -
d_call: TRBD1
cdr3_nt: TGCAGCGTTGAAGGGACAGGGGTGGTCGAGAACACTGAAGCTTTCTTT
cdr3_aa: CSVEGTGVVENTEAFF

v_call: TRBV28
j_call: TRBJ1-1
clone_size: -
d_call: -
cdr3_nt: TGTGCCACGGGCCCGGGGATGAACACTGAAGCTTTCTTT
cdr3_aa: CATGPGMNTEAFF

v_call: TRBV7-8
j_call: TRBJ2-7
clone_size: few
d_call: -
cdr3_nt: TGTGCCAGCAGCTTAGCCCCCACCCCGAGTTACGAGCAGTACTTC
cdr3_aa: CASSLAPTPSYEQYF

v_call: TRBV30
j_call: TRBJ1-2
clone_size: few
d_call: -
cdr3_nt: TGTGCCTGGAACGGTTATTCAGGGGATGGCTACACCTTC
cdr3_aa: CAWNGYSGDGYTF

v_call: TRBV7-9
j_call: TRBJ2-7
clone_size: -
d_call: -
cdr3_nt: TGTTCCAGCAGCTCGGAGGGGTCCCCCACCGAGGCACACGAGCAGTACTTC
cdr3_aa: CSSSSEGSPTEAHEQYF

v_call: TRBV6-1
j_call: TRBJ2-6
clone_size: -
d_call: TRBD2
cdr3_nt: TGTGCCAGCAGTGCGGGGGGTGGGGCCAACGTCCTGACTTTC
cdr3_aa: CASSAGGGANVLTF

v_call: TRBV27
j_call: TRBJ1-5
clone_size: -
d_call: -
cdr3_nt: TGTGCCAGCAGCCGATCGGGGGGGGATCAGCCCCAGCATTTT
cdr3_aa: CASSRSGGDQPQHF

v_call: TRBV5-1
j_call: TRBJ2-3
clone_size: few
d_call: -
cdr3_nt: TGCGCCAGCAGCCGTCCGGGTAGCACAGATACGCAGTATTTT
cdr3_aa: CASSRPGSTDTQYF

v_call: TRBV18
j_call: TRBJ2-3
clone_size: -
d_call: -
cdr3_nt: TGTGCCAGCTCACTACCGACAGCTAGCACAGATACGCAGTATTTT
cdr3_aa: CASSLPTASTDTQYF

v_call: TRBV6-1
j_call: TRBJ1-2
clone_size: -
d_call: -
cdr3_nt: TGTGCCAGCAGTGAAGCGGGGCAGGGATATGGCTACACCTTC
cdr3_aa: CASSEAGQGYGYTF

v_call: TRBV27
j_call: TRBJ2-2
clone_size: -
d_call: TRBD1
cdr3_nt: TGTGCCAGCAGCCGGGACAGGGGGAGGACCGGGGAGCTGTTTTTT
cdr3_aa: CASSRDRGRTGELFF

v_call: TRBV19
j_call: TRBJ2-3
clone_size: -
d_call: TRBD2
cdr3_nt: TGTGCCAGTAGTATGGGGGGGTGGGGAGATACGCAGTATTTT
cdr3_aa: CASSMGGWGDTQYF

v_call: TRBV7-8
j_call: TRBJ2-5
clone_size: -
d_call: TRBD2
cdr3_nt: TGTGCCAGCAGCTTAATTGTCGGGGGGGGCCAAGAGACCCAGTACTTC
cdr3_aa: CASSLIVGGGQETQYF

v_call: TRBV28
j_call: TRBJ2-5
clone_size: -
d_call: -
cdr3_nt: TGTGCCAGCAGTAACACAGGAGTCTGGAAGACCCAGTACTTC
cdr3_aa: CASSNTGVWKTQYF

v_call: TRBV7-2
j_call: TRBJ2-7
clone_size: -
d_call: TRBD1
cdr3_nt: TGTGCCAGCAGCCGACAGGGCCAGGCCTACGAGCAGTACTTC
cdr3_aa: CASSRQGQAYEQYF

v_call: TRBV7-9
j_call: TRBJ2-1
clone_size: -
d_call: TRBD2
cdr3_nt: TGTGCCAGCAGCTTAGGGACTAGCGTTTACAATGAGCAGTTCTTC
cdr3_aa: CASSLGTSVYNEQFF

v_call: TRBV5-1
j_call: TRBJ2-7
clone_size: -
d_call: TRBD1
cdr3_nt: TGCGCCAGCAGCCCACGGACAGGGGGCTCCTACGAGCAGTACTTC
cdr3_aa: CASSPRTGGSYEQYF

v_call: TRBV28
j_call: TRBJ2-3
clone_size: -
d_call: -
cdr3_nt: TGTGCCAGCAGTTGGGACACGAGCACAGATACGCAGTATTTT
cdr3_aa: CASSWDTSTDTQYF

v_call: TRBV5-1
j_call: TRBJ2-1
clone_size: -
d_call: TRBD1
cdr3_nt: TGCGCCAGCACTCGGGACAGGAGCTCCTACAATGAGCAGTTCTTC
cdr3_aa: CASTRDRSSYNEQFF

v_call: TRBV5-5
j_call: TRBJ2-6
clone_size: -
d_call: TRBD2
cdr3_nt: TGTGCCAGCAGCTCCTTAGCGGGAACAAGCTCTGGGGCCAACGTCCTGACTTTC
cdr3_aa: CASSSLAGTSSGANVLTF

v_call: TRBV5-4
j_call: TRBJ1-2
clone_size: -
d_call: TRBD1
cdr3_nt: TGTGCCAGCAGCCTTACCCTTCTCGGGACAGGGGGCGGCTACACCTTC
cdr3_aa: CASSLTLLGTGGGYTF

v_call: TRBV6-5
j_call: TRBJ1-4
clone_size: -
d_call: -
cdr3_nt: TGTGCCAGCAGTTACCAGACAGGACGTAATGAAAAACTGTTTTTT
cdr3_aa: CASSYQTGRNEKLFF